The 26 T cell receptor beta chains listed next were all sequenced from one sample in a study of cytomegalovirus exposure and HLA in healthy donors. Using immunoSEQ multiplex PCR, the repertoire was profiled, and TCRdb retains in-frame clones only, with some absent. The sample records around 300,000 clones, roughly 88% being singletons. Input material: PBMCs. Receptors were obtained from a young woman in good health and CMV-seronegative.

V is TRBV9 and J is TRBJ2-7; 7 bases align to TRBD2. Losses at the gene ends were 0 bases for V and 0 bases for J; bases not matched to a gene: 6. CDR3 size: 16 residues. In germline, CDR1 is SGDLS, CDR2 YYNGEE. The chain's CDR3 is CASSVASASGSYEQYF. CDR3 DNA: TGTGCCAGCAGCGTAGCTTCGGCTAGCGGCTCCTACGAGCAGTACTTC. The whole variable domain, remainder taken from reference TRBV9 and TRBJ2-7, is DSGVTQTPKHLITATGQRVTLRCSPRSGDLSVYWYQQSLDQGLQFLIQYYNGEERAKGNILERFSAQQFPDLHSELNLSSLELGDSALYFCASSVASASGSYEQYFGPGTRLTVT.

The chain has TRBV11-3 and TRBJ2-1, with 13 bases matching TRBD2. Germline CDR1 reads SGHNT; CDR2 reads YENEEA. Unmatched junction bases numbered 5, after V lost 1 base and J lost 2 bases. This CDR3 comprises 18 residues. This CDR3 reads CASSLGTLAGGPYNEQFF. Here the CDR3 DNA reads TGTGCCAGCAGCTTAGGGACACTAGCGGGAGGGCCCTACAATGAGCAGTTCTTC.

As for this clone: Other DNA sequences of this sample code for an identical CDR3. The chain employs TRBV4-1 and TRBJ2-7, with TRBD2 matching 13 bases. Losses at the gene ends were 1 base for V and 0 bases for J; bases not matched to a gene: 3. The germline gives CDR1 MGHRA, CDR2 YSYEKL. The CDR3 runs to 17 residues. The chain's CDR3 is CASSQGLAGGLSYEQYF. The DNA for the CDR3 is TGCGCCAGCAGCCAAGGACTAGCGGGAGGACTCTCCTACGAGCAGTACTTC.

This chain joins TRBV9 and TRBJ1-5; 9 bases line up with TRBD1. After removal of 4 bases from V and 3 bases from J, the junction contained 5 bases not matched to a gene. This CDR3 contains 15 residues. The germline CDR1 and CDR2 sequences are SGDLS and YYNGEE. The CDR3 DNA sequence: TGTGCCAGCAGCCCTACAGGGGGCTTCAATCAGCCCCAGCATTTT. As protein: CASSPTGGFNQPQHF.

V and J are TRBV19 and TRBJ1-1; 7 positions agree with TRBD1. V was clipped by 6 bases and J by 1 base; unmatched bases: 5. From germline, CDR1 is LNHDA and CDR2 SQIVND (reference sequence). The CDR3 is 14 amino acids. CDR3 residues: CASRETGQNTEAFF. The CDR3 DNA follows: TGTGCCAGTAGAGAGACAGGGCAGAACACTGAAGCTTTCTTT.

In its sample, this clone was seen once. J is TRBJ2-7 and V is TRBV4-1; 7 bases are shared with TRBD1. V shed 2 bases, J shed 9 bases, and the junction held 4 bases outside the gene matches. The CDR3 sequence is 12 residues long. CDR1 and CDR2 from the germline V gene are MGHRA and YSYEKL. The CDR3 sequence: CASSQPRDRQYF. CDR3 DNA sequence: TGCGCCAGCAGCCAACCCCGGGACAGGCAGTACTTC.

The V call is TRBV7-2, the J call TRBJ1-2, with 7 bases matching TRBD1. This CDR3 comprises 17 residues. J lost 8 bases, V lost 5 bases, and 20 bases had no gene match. CDR1 and CDR2 from the germline V gene are SGHTA and FQGNSA. The CDR3 DNA is TGTGCCAGCAGCCGAACACCAACTAACGGACAGGCAACCGGCTACACCTTC. It yields the protein CASSRTPTNGQATGYTF.

This rearrangement joins TRBV5-1 to TRBJ2-5; D may be TRBD2 (5 bases). Trimming cost V 0 bases and J 2 bases, with 14 bases left between them. This CDR3 has 16 amino acids. The germline gives CDR1 SGHRS, CDR2 YFSETQ. The CDR3 coding sequence is TGCGCCAGCAGCTTGGGAAGCGGCCAGACGCAAGAGACCCAGTACTTC. This encodes CASSLGSGQTQETQYF.

CDR3 nucleotide sequence: TGTGCCTGGAGCGGGACTAGACGGACCGGGGAGCTGTTTTTT. Translating it yields CAWSGTRRTGELFF. This chain joins TRBV30 and TRBJ2-2, with TRBD2 matching over 8 bases. Germline V gives CDR1 GTSNPN, CDR2 SVGIG (reference sequence). This CDR3 region has 14 residues. The V gene end was trimmed by 3 bases and the J gene end by 5 bases; junction bases not matched to a gene: 5. The whole variable domain, filled in from reference TRBV30 and TRBJ2-2, reads SQTIHQWPATLVQPVGSPLSLECTVEGTSNPNLYWYRQAAGRGLQLLFYSVGIGQISSEVPQNLSASRPQDRQFILSSKKLLLSDSGFYLCAWSGTRRTGELFFGEGSRLTVL.

This clone showed up just once. J is TRBJ1-2 and V is TRBV19; D unresolved. The CDR3 has 12 amino acids. The V gene's germline CDR1 is LNHDA and CDR2 SQIVND (reference sequence). V lost 10 bases and J 4 bases, leaving 13 bases between the germline ends. CDR3 nucleotides: TGTGCCACCCGGGAGCCCTTCTATGGCTACACCTTC. It translates to CATREPFYGYTF.

The chain uses TRBV7-9 and TRBJ2-3; 7 bases match TRBD1. V dropped 7 bases and J dropped 3; count of bases not matched to a gene: 10. The CDR3 is 15 amino acids. Germline CDR1 is SEHNR and CDR2 is FQNEAQ (reference sequence). The CDR3, as DNA: TGTGCCAGCACCCCGGGACAGCAAAAAACAGATACGCAGTATTTT. Protein: CASTPGQQKTDTQYF. Looking up the rest from reference TRBV7-9 and TRBJ2-3 gives the full variable domain: DTGVSQNPRHKITKRGQNVTFRCDPISEHNRLYWYRQTLGQGPEFLTYFQNEAQLEKSRLLSDRFSAERPKGSFSTLEIQRTEQGDSAMYLCASTPGQQKTDTQYFGPGTRLTVL.

The rearrangement joins TRBV14 to TRBJ2-5; D not resolved. The V and J ends lost 0 bases and 0 bases respectively, with 8 bases between them. The CDR3 consists of 15 residues. CDR1 is SGHDN, CDR2 FVKESK, per germline. This CDR3 reads CASSQDRTYQETQYF. For the CDR3, the DNA is TGTGCCAGCAGCCAAGACAGAACCTACCAAGAGACCCAGTACTTC.

This chain uses TRBV15 with TRBJ1-1; 8 bases map to TRBD1. Germline-derived CDR1 and CDR2 are LNHNV and YYDKDF (reference sequence). J gave up 4 bases and V 1 base, and 8 bases lay outside the gene matches. The CDR3 totals 16 residues. The DNA of the CDR3 is TGTGCCACCAGCAGAGCTGTCGGTACAGGGGGCACTGAAGCTTTCTTT. Translated: CATSRAVGTGGTEAFF.

This rearrangement joins TRBV5-4 to TRBJ1-2; D not certain. The length of the CDR3 is 15 residues. Trimming removed 4 bases from V and 1 base from J, with 14 bases in between. Per the germline V gene, CDR1 is SGHNT and CDR2 is YYREEE (reference sequence). CDR3 protein: CASSLKGVGNYGYTF. The CDR3 DNA reads as TGTGCCAGCAGCCTGAAGGGAGTCGGTAACTATGGCTACACCTTC.

V usage is TRBV5-5 and J usage is TRBJ1-5; 8 nucleotides agree with TRBD1. The CDR3 contains 18 residues. The germline CDR1 and CDR2 sequences are SGHKS and YYEKEE (reference sequence). V lost 0 bases to trimming and J lost 0 bases; unmatched junction nucleotides: 8. This chain's CDR3 is CASSLVGQGGYSNQPQHF. The CDR3 nucleotides are TGTGCCAGCAGCTTGGTCGGACAGGGAGGTTATAGCAATCAGCCCCAGCATTTT.

This chain links TRBV10-2 with TRBJ2-3; D is possibly TRBD2 (6 bases). V lost 2 bases and J lost 2, with 8 bases in between. Germline V gene lookup returns CDR1 WSHSY and CDR2 SAAADI. CDR3 size: 14 residues. The CDR3 spells CASSERTNTDTQYF. CDR3 sequence (DNA): TGCGCCAGCAGTGAGCGGACTAACACAGATACGCAGTATTTT.

CDR3 in DNA: TGTGCCAGCAGCCCGCGTGGGGGGGCCCAGTACTTC. Translation gives CASSPRGGAQYF. The chain has TRBV11-3 and TRBJ2-5, with 7 positions matching TRBD2. This CDR3 contains 12 residues. V shed 5 bases, J shed 9 bases, and the junction held 6 bases outside the gene matches. CDR1 SGHNT and CDR2 YENEEA come from the germline V gene.

J is TRBJ1-4 and V is TRBV27; D gene ambiguous. The CDR3 runs to 17 residues. The V gene's germline CDR1 is MNHEY and CDR2 SMNVEV (reference sequence). Trimming left V 5 bases short and J 0 bases short, with 16 bases between. This CDR3 is CASSMWARFATNEKLFF. CDR3 nucleotide sequence: TGTGCCAGCAGTATGTGGGCCAGGTTTGCAACTAATGAAAAACTGTTTTTT.

The chain couples TRBV28 to TRBJ2-7; 14 bases agree with TRBD2. This CDR3 has 17 amino acids. J gave up 4 bases and V 4 bases, and 9 bases lay outside the gene matches. CDR1 is MDHEN, CDR2 SYDVKM, per germline. The CDR3: CASSSATSGRVRYEQYF. DNA of the CDR3: TGTGCCAGCAGTTCAGCGACTAGCGGGAGGGTTAGGTACGAGCAGTACTTC.

The CDR3 DNA sequence: TGCGCCAGCAGCCAAGATGGGGCAGCGAACACTGAAGCTTTCTTT. It yields the protein CASSQDGAANTEAFF. The J gene is TRBJ1-1, the V gene TRBV4-1; D is perhaps TRBD1 (5 bases). Between the trimmed V and J ends, which lost 0 bases and 1 base, there was a span of 9 bases. The CDR3 totals 15 residues. Germline values: CDR1 MGHRA, CDR2 YSYEKL.

The rearrangement links TRBV9 to TRBJ2-1, with 11 bases matching TRBD2. Losses at the gene ends were 4 bases for V and 3 bases for J; bases not matched to a gene: 6. The germline CDR1 and CDR2 sequences are SGDLS and YYNGEE. The CDR3 covers 16 residues. This CDR3 is CASSPILAGGYNEQFF. The CDR3 coding sequence is TGTGCCAGCAGCCCCATCCTAGCGGGGGGCTACAATGAGCAGTTCTTC.

The chain joins TRBV10-3 to TRBJ2-5; a possible D gene is TRBD1 (6 bases). Trimming left V 2 bases short and J 4 bases short, with 23 bases between. The CDR3 is 18 residues long. The germline gives CDR1 ENHRY, CDR2 SYGVKD. The CDR3 DNA reads as TGTGCCATCAGTGAGCCCCACTTGGGACAACTTGGGGGAGAGACCCAGTACTTC. As protein: CAISEPHLGQLGGETQYF.

The CDR3 here is CASSLGGQGGYGYTF. CDR3 DNA sequence: TGTGCCAGCAGCTTAGGCGGGCAGGGGGGATATGGCTACACCTTC. The chain combines TRBV13 with TRBJ1-2; 7 bases map to TRBD1. With 0 bases clipped from V and 5 bases from J, the junction kept 6 bases outside the gene matches. The CDR3 has 15 residues. CDR1 and CDR2 from the germline V gene are PRHDT and FYEKMQ (reference sequence).

The chain employs TRBV6-4 and TRBJ2-1, with TRBD1 as a possible D gene (6 bases). The CDR3 totals 13 residues. Germline V lookup: CDR1 MRHNA, CDR2 SNTAGT. V shed 3 bases and J shed 11 bases, with 14 bases lying between them. As DNA, the CDR3 is TGTGCCAGCAGTGAGGGGATGGGGGCGAAGCAGTTCTTC. This codes for CASSEGMGAKQFF.

The chain links TRBV7-9 to TRBJ2-7; D is ambiguous. V lost 0 bases, J lost 0 bases, and 9 bases lay in between. Germline V gene sequence: CDR1 SEHNR, CDR2 FQNEAQ (reference sequence). The CDR3 covers 15 residues. CDR3 DNA sequence: TGTGCCAGCAGCTTAGCGTGGAACAGCTCCTACGAGCAGTACTTC. Its translation is CASSLAWNSSYEQYF. The full variable domain, with the rest looked up from reference TRBV7-9 and TRBJ2-7, is DTGVSQNPRHKITKRGQNVTFRCDPISEHNRLYWYRQTLGQGPEFLTYFQNEAQLEKSRLLSDRFSAERPKGSFSTLEIQRTEQGDSAMYLCASSLAWNSSYEQYFGPGTRLTVT.

The CDR3 loop reads CSVGLGHQFF. Written as DNA, the CDR3 is TGCAGTGTGGGACTAGGGCATCAGTTCTTC. The chain combines TRBV20-1 with TRBJ2-1, with TRBD2 matching over 8 bases. The CDR3 has 10 amino acids. V shed 7 bases, J shed 13 bases, and the junction held 6 bases outside the gene matches. The V gene's germline CDR1 is DFQATT and CDR2 SNEGSKA (reference sequence).